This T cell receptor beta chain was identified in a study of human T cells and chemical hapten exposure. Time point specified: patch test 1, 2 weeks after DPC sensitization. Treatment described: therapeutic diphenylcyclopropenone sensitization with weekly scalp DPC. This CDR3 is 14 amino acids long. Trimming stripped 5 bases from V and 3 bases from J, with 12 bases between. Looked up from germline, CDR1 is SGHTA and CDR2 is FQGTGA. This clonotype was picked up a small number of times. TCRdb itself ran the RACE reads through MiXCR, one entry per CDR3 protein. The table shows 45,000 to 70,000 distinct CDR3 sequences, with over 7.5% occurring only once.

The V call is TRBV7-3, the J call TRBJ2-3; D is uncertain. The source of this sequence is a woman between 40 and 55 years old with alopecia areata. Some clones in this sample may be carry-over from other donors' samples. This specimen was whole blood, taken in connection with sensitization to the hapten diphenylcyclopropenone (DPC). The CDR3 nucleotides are TGTGCCAGCAGCCTCCCACCCACGACAGATACGCAGTATTTT. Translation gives CASSLPPTTDTQYF.